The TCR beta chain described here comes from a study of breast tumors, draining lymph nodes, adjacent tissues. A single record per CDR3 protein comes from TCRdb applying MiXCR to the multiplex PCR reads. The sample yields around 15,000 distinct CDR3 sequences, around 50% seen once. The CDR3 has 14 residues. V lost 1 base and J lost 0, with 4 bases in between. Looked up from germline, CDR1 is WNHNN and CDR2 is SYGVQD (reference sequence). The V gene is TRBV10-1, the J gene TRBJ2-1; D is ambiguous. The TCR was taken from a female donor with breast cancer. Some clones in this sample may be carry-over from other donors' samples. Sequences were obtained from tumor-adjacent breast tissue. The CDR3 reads CASSELGSYNEQFF. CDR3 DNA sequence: TGCGCCAGCAGTGAGTTAGGCTCCTACAATGAGCAGTTCTTC.